These 8 T cell receptor beta chains share one sample of origin, sequenced in a study of T-cell memory formation after mild COVID-19. TCRdb re-called the 5' RACE reads with MiXCR, one entry per CDR3 protein. The table has a few hundred thousand distinct CDR3 sequences, less than 25% seen once. Sequencing was done on a sample of PBMCs or a T cell subset sorted from them (not recorded which). These receptors were collected from an adult woman who had mild COVID-19 (a few samples of this study predate the infection). Cell type and time point are not known.

The chain joins TRBV24-1 to TRBJ1-1, with D tentatively TRBD1 (6 bases). The germline CDR1 and CDR2 sequences are KGHDR and SFDVKD. Trimming cost V 2 bases and J 3 bases, with 12 bases left between them. The CDR3 length is 15 residues. In DNA form, the CDR3 reads TGTGCCACCAGTGATTCTAGGAGGGGGGACACTGAAGCTTTCTTT. This encodes CATSDSRRGDTEAFF.

This clonotype came up a few times. The chain combines TRBV6-2 or TRBV6-3 with TRBJ1-2; 7 bases are a match to TRBD1. Germline trimming cut 5 bases from V and 2 bases from J; bases unmatched to any gene: 14. Germline lookup yields CDR1 MNHEY and CDR2 SVGEGT. CDR3 length: 17 amino acids. In DNA form, the CDR3 reads TGTGCCAGCAGTACCCCTTCAACAGGGGCGCGGAACTATGGCTACACCTTC. It translates to CASSTPSTGARNYGYTF.

This clonotype was found many times. The chain combines TRBV14 with TRBJ2-1; D uncertain. The CDR3 is 15 residues long. V was pared by 3 bases and J by 7 bases, with 16 bases between. Germline V gene sequence: CDR1 SGHDN, CDR2 FVKESK. The CDR3 nucleotides are TGTGCCAGCAGCCAGGTCCCGAGTCGGTTAAATGAGCAGTTCTTC. Amino acids: CASSQVPSRLNEQFF.

The rearrangement links TRBV3-1 to TRBJ2-3; D unclear. This CDR3 is built from 12 residues. Trimming shortened V by 1 base and J by 5 bases, and 4 bases separated the two germline ends. Germline V CDR1 and CDR2: LGHDT, YNNKEL (reference sequence). The CDR3 DNA follows: TGTGCCAGCAGCCAAGTGAAAGATACGCAGTATTTT. Translating gives CASSQVKDTQYF.

V and J are TRBV20-1 and TRBJ2-1, with TRBD2 matching 10 bases. The germline CDR1 and CDR2 sequences are DFQATT and SNEGSKA (reference sequence). V lost 5 bases, J lost 3 bases, and 4 bases stayed unmatched. This CDR3 has 14 residues. In nucleotides, the CDR3 is TGCAGTGCTCATGGACTAGCGGTCTACAATGAGCAGTTCTTC. This sequence encodes CSAHGLAVYNEQFF.

Ten or more counts support this clonotype. This chain connects TRBV24-1 to TRBJ2-1; 8 bases fit TRBD1. V trimming: 4 bases; J trimming: 7 bases; junction bases outside the gene matches: 17. The germline CDR1 and CDR2 sequences are KGHDR and SFDVKD. This CDR3 has 18 residues. This chain's CDR3 is CATSDPSETGALQNEQFF. CDR3 nucleotide sequence: TGTGCCACCAGTGACCCTTCGGAGACAGGGGCCTTACAGAATGAGCAGTTCTTC.

This clonotype has a handful of counts. V and J are TRBV20-1 and TRBJ1-5; D gene uncertain. Germline CDR1 is DFQATT and CDR2 is SNEGSKA (reference sequence). V lost 1 base and J lost 5, with 9 bases in between. The CDR3 length is 13 residues. The CDR3 DNA is TGCAGTGCTAGAGTTTATTGGGATCAGCCCCAGCATTTT. It encodes CSARVYWDQPQHF.

This clonotype was seen repeatedly, ten times or more. The chain carries TRBV19 and TRBJ1-1; no definite D call. The germline V gene encodes CDR1 LNHDA and CDR2 SQIVND (reference sequence). Trimming pared 8 bases from V and 5 bases from J, leaving 9 bases between. The CDR3 totals 11 residues. The CDR3 here is CASGMGTEAFF. The CDR3 DNA follows: TGTGCCAGTGGGATGGGAACTGAAGCTTTCTTT.